These T cell receptor beta chains were read from a single sample in a study of cytomegalovirus exposure and HLA in healthy donors. TCRdb's table, derived via immunoSEQ multiplex PCR, lists solely in-frame clones and lacks some. Of approximately 45,000 clones listed, about 78% are singletons. Specimen: PBMCs. The receptors come from a woman aged 25 to 39 in good health and CMV-seronegative. Each CDR3 is given with its conserved first and last residue. Each record gives: clone size, J gene, D gene, V gene, CDR3 protein, CDR3 DNA. D genes are given only for firm matches. Size is stated for part of the rows, as once, few or many counts, or as a class when the clone is expanded.

many TRBJ1-1 TRBD1 TRBV2 CASGNRGTEAFF TGTGCCAGCGGAAACAGGGGAACTGAAGCTTTCTTT
- TRBJ2-1 TRBD1 TRBV14 CASSLRPGQGAPEQFF TGTGCCAGCAGCCTAAGGCCGGGACAGGGTGCACCCGAGCAGTTCTTC
- TRBJ1-5 TRBD1 TRBV4-2 CASRPDRGNQPQHF TGTGCCAGCAGGCCCGACAGGGGAAATCAGCCCCAGCATTTT
- TRBJ1-5 TRBD1 TRBV6-1 CASSDDRDQPQHF TGTGCCAGCAGCGATGACAGGGATCAGCCCCAGCATTTT
once TRBJ2-7 - TRBV5-5 CASSLGAYEQYF TGTGCCAGCAGCCTCGGTGCCTACGAGCAGTACTTC
- TRBJ1-1 TRBD1 TRBV28 CASSLNRGQAFF TGTGCCAGCAGCCTAAACAGGGGCCAAGCTTTCTTT
- TRBJ2-3 - TRBV28 CASRGAADTQYF TGTGCCAGCAGGGGGGCGGCAGATACGCAGTATTTT
- TRBJ1-2 TRBD1 TRBV6-6 CASSYPGTVYGYTF TGTGCCAGCAGTTACCCCGGGACAGTCTATGGCTACACCTTC
- TRBJ2-2 TRBD2 TRBV9 CASSVPGGPSTGELFF TGTGCCAGCAGCGTGCCGGGGGGGCCTAGCACCGGGGAGCTGTTTTTT
- TRBJ2-7 - TRBV20-1 CSVQEQYF TGCAGTGTACAAGAGCAGTACTTC
- TRBJ2-5 TRBD2 TRBV5-6 CASSLGGLAGGKRETQYF TGTGCCAGCAGCTTGGGAGGACTAGCGGGAGGGAAACGGGAGACCCAGTACTTC
- TRBJ2-5 - TRBV6-1 CASSEMNYQETQYF TGTGCCAGCAGTGAAATGAACTATCAAGAGACCCAGTACTTC
- TRBJ2-1 TRBD1 TRBV5-1 CASSSGTGFSNEQFF TGCGCCAGCAGTTCCGGGACAGGTTTTAGCAATGAGCAGTTCTTC
- TRBJ2-7 - TRBV11-1 CASSLAWTNDYEQYF TGTGCCAGCAGCTTAGCGTGGACTAACGACTACGAGCAGTACTTC
- TRBJ2-3 - TRBV7-9 CASSLKSWTDTDTQYF TGTGCCAGCAGCTTAAAGTCGTGGACTGACACAGATACGCAGTATTTT
few TRBJ2-1 - TRBV6-4 CASSPDEGSYNEQFF TGTGCCAGCAGTCCAGACGAAGGGAGCTACAATGAGCAGTTCTTC
- TRBJ2-1 - TRBV13 CASSLAYRSSYNEQFF TGTGCCAGCAGCTTAGCTTATCGGAGCTCCTACAATGAGCAGTTCTTC
- TRBJ2-7 TRBD1 TRBV29-1 CSVEKQGPSYEQYF TGCAGCGTTGAAAAACAGGGGCCCTCCTACGAGCAGTACTTC
many TRBJ2-1 - TRBV30 CAWREGTNYNEQFF TGTGCCTGGAGGGAGGGAACAAATTACAATGAGCAGTTCTTC
- TRBJ2-5 TRBD1 TRBV9 CASSVRGQGAGETQYF TGTGCCAGCAGCGTACGAGGACAGGGGGCAGGGGAGACCCAGTACTTC
few TRBJ2-7 - TRBV6-1 CASREGPSTYEQYF TGTGCCAGCAGGGAGGGACCAAGCACCTACGAGCAGTACTTC
once TRBJ1-4 TRBD1 TRBV7-2 CASSRGTGWEKLFF TGTGCCAGCAGCCGCGGGACAGGGTGGGAAAAACTGTTTTTT
few TRBJ2-7 TRBD2 TRBV7-8 CASSLGTSGGASGEQYF TGTGCCAGCAGTCTAGGGACTAGCGGGGGGGCCAGTGGTGAGCAGTACTTC
few TRBJ2-1 TRBD1 TRBV25-1 CASAGTGLNEQFF TGTGCCAGCGCCGGGACAGGGCTTAATGAGCAGTTCTTC
- TRBJ2-7 TRBD2 TRBV5-6 CASSFSSGRAHEQYF TGTGCCAGCAGCTTCTCTAGCGGGAGGGCCCACGAGCAGTACTTC
- TRBJ2-1 - TRBV18 CASSPGSGFTEQFF TGTGCCAGCTCACCCGGATCGGGGTTCACTGAGCAGTTCTTC
- TRBJ1-1 - TRBV28 CASGSPQENTEAFF TGTGCCAGCGGGTCCCCACAGGAGAACACTGAAGCTTTCTTT
- TRBJ2-7 - TRBV29-1 CSVTTGSYEQYF TGCAGCGTGACGACAGGCTCCTACGAGCAGTACTTC
few TRBJ1-5 - TRBV30 CAWSVSGMGNQPQHF TGTGCCTGGAGTGTCTCTGGCATGGGCAATCAGCCCCAGCATTTT
- TRBJ2-2 - TRBV30 CAWSVGMKATGELFF TGTGCCTGGAGTGTAGGAATGAAAGCGACCGGGGAGCTGTTTTTT
- TRBJ2-7 - TRBV2 CASSPARGRTYEQYF TGTGCCAGCAGCCCCGCCCGGGGGAGAACCTACGAGCAGTACTTC
- TRBJ2-1 TRBD2 TRBV5-1 CASTPSSGGGANEQFF TGCGCCAGCACACCCTCTTCTGGCGGGGGGGCAAATGAGCAGTTCTTC
- TRBJ1-5 TRBD1 TRBV30 CAWSGAGGWNQPQHF TGTGCCTGGAGTGGAGCAGGGGGCTGGAATCAGCCCCAGCATTTT
once TRBJ2-5 TRBD1 TRBV29-1 CSVAPTGQETQYF TGCAGCGTTGCCCCGACAGGGCAAGAGACCCAGTACTTC
- TRBJ2-7 TRBD1 TRBV5-1 CASSLTGTGYEQYF TGCGCCAGCAGCCTTACCGGGACAGGCTACGAGCAGTACTTC
- TRBJ2-5 - TRBV5-1 CASSLVPGPTAETQYF TGCGCCAGCAGCTTGGTCCCAGGCCCTACGGCAGAGACCCAGTACTTC
- TRBJ2-2 - TRBV5-4 CASQTPGDPTGELFF TGTGCCAGTCAAACTCCGGGGGACCCCACCGGGGAGCTGTTTTTT
few TRBJ2-7 - TRBV6-6 CASSLRSAYEQYF TGTGCCAGCAGTTTGAGGAGCGCCTACGAGCAGTACTTC
- TRBJ2-3 TRBD1 TRBV5-1 CASSTRQGGYTQYF TGCGCCAGCAGCACCAGACAGGGGGGGTATACGCAGTATTTT
- TRBJ1-5 TRBD1 TRBV7-9 CASSPMGQENQPQHF TGTGCCAGCAGCCCTATGGGACAGGAAAATCAGCCCCAGCATTTT
- TRBJ2-5 TRBD2 TRBV2 CASSEARLAGQETQYF TGTGCCAGCAGTGAAGCGCGGCTAGCGGGACAAGAGACCCAGTACTTC
- TRBJ2-3 TRBD1 TRBV5-1 CASSLGTGGADTQYF TGCGCCAGCAGCTTGGGGACAGGGGGCGCAGATACGCAGTATTTT
once TRBJ1-5 - TRBV28 CASVEGYGQPQHF TGTGCCAGTGTTGAGGGATATGGCCAGCCCCAGCATTTT
- TRBJ2-5 - TRBV13 CASSSVSSQETQYF TGTGCCAGCAGCTCAGTATCCAGTCAAGAGACCCAGTACTTC
- TRBJ2-7 TRBD2 TRBV6-1 CASSGSLAGGVEQYF TGTGCCAGCAGTGGGTCACTAGCGGGAGGTGTCGAGCAGTACTTC
- TRBJ2-3 - TRBV4-2 CASSQEEASTDTQYF TGTGCCAGCAGCCAAGAAGAGGCTAGCACAGATACGCAGTATTTT
- TRBJ1-1 - TRBV14 CASSQDLGASTEAFF TGTGCCAGCAGCCAAGATCTTGGGGCTTCCACTGAAGCTTTCTTT
- TRBJ2-5 - TRBV7-9 CASSLRGGETQYF TGTGCCAGCAGCTTAAGGGGGGGAGAGACCCAGTACTTC
once TRBJ2-1 TRBD2 TRBV11-1 CASSSSGSAYEQFF TGTGCCAGCAGCTCTAGCGGGAGTGCCTATGAGCAGTTCTTC
- TRBJ2-4 TRBD2 TRBV19 CASSAGLAGGGAKNIQYF TGTGCCAGTAGTGCCGGACTAGCGGGAGGAGGAGCCAAAAACATTCAGTACTTC
- TRBJ1-5 - TRBV28 CASNTGYNQPQHF TGTGCCAGCAACACAGGTTACAATCAGCCCCAGCATTTT
many TRBJ1-1 TRBD1 TRBV6-4 CASRMTGYMNTEAFF TGTGCCAGCAGGATGACAGGGTATATGAACACTGAAGCTTTCTTT
- TRBJ1-5 - TRBV6-1 CASSRQSNQPQHF TGTGCCAGCAGTCGACAATCCAATCAGCCCCAGCATTTT
few TRBJ2-1 - TRBV28 CASRYSGIGEQFF TGTGCCAGCAGGTACTCAGGGATTGGTGAGCAGTTCTTC
- TRBJ2-5 TRBD1 TRBV9 CASNRDRGQETQYF TGTGCCAGCAACCGGGACAGGGGACAAGAGACCCAGTACTTC
few TRBJ2-7 - TRBV9 CASSVDQGPYEQYF TGTGCCAGCAGCGTAGACCAGGGCCCCTACGAGCAGTACTTC
few TRBJ2-1 - TRBV4-1 CASSQVDMGFAFNEQFF TGCGCCAGCAGCCAAGTGGACATGGGGTTTGCATTCAATGAGCAGTTCTTC
- TRBJ1-6 TRBD1 TRBV5-6 CASSLGQGLDNSPLHF TGTGCCAGCAGCTTGGGACAGGGGTTGGATAATTCACCCCTCCACTTT
once TRBJ1-1 - TRBV6-1 CASREEGGTEAFF TGTGCCAGCAGAGAAGAGGGGGGGACTGAAGCTTTCTTT